This T cell receptor (beta chain) was identified in a study of monozygotic twins with inflammatory bowel disease. CDR1 is ENHRY, CDR2 SYGVKD, per germline. The CDR3 consists of 16 residues. As for this clonotype: No antigen is known for it.

Total RNA amounting to roughly 3.5 ug went into each TCR library. TCRdb re-analyzed the 5' RACE reads; it lists each CDR3 protein once, without DNA. The sample includes about 380,000 distinct CDR3 sequences. Notes on the study in general: The co-twins with IBD showed lower TCRbeta diversity (inverse Simpson) than their healthy siblings.

The TCR was taken from a human donor with ulcerative colitis or Crohn's disease, or a healthy co-twin of an affected twin (not recorded which). V and J are TRBV10-3 and TRBJ2-7; TCRdb selects TRBD1, and the lack of DNA leaves this call unchecked. Input material: blood. This CDR3 is CAISESRTGRPNEQYF.